These T cell receptor beta chains were read from a single sample in a study of blood T cell repertoires in COVID-19. Libraries were prepared by immunoSEQ multiplex PCR; TCRdb keeps only in-frame clonotypes and omits some of them. The sample includes hundreds of thousands of clones, approximately 86% of them seen just once. The sequenced sample was PBMCs or T cells enriched from blood (not recorded which). All receptors derive from a woman aged 50 to 60 who had recovered from COVID-19. Both conserved end residues are part of each CDR3. Each record gives: J gene, V gene, clone size, D gene, CDR3 DNA, CDR3 protein. D genes are given only for firm matches. Some rows mark clone size as missing; the rest say once, few, many or name a class of expanded clone.

j_call: TRBJ2-5; v_call: TRBV12-3/TRBV12-4; clone_size: once; d_call: -; cdr3_nt: TGTGCCAGCAGTTTTGGAGGGGTAGAGACCCAGTACTTC; cdr3_aa: CASSFGGVETQYF
j_call: TRBJ2-2; v_call: TRBV5-1; clone_size: -; d_call: TRBD2; cdr3_nt: TGCGCCAGCAGCTTGGATGGCGGGAGTACCGGGGAGCTGTTTTTT; cdr3_aa: CASSLDGGSTGELFF
j_call: TRBJ1-5; v_call: TRBV30; clone_size: -; d_call: -; cdr3_nt: TGTGCCTGGAGCAAGGAGGGAAGGCAGCCCCAGCATTTT; cdr3_aa: CAWSKEGRQPQHF
j_call: TRBJ2-7; v_call: TRBV7-6; clone_size: -; d_call: -; cdr3_nt: TGTGCCAGCAGCTTAGAGGGAGCGGGCTCCTCCTACGAGCAGTACTTC; cdr3_aa: CASSLEGAGSSYEQYF
j_call: TRBJ2-2; v_call: TRBV9; clone_size: -; d_call: -; cdr3_nt: TGTGCCAGCAGCGTAGGTAGCACCGGGGAGCTGTTTTTT; cdr3_aa: CASSVGSTGELFF
j_call: TRBJ2-3; v_call: TRBV4-3; clone_size: -; d_call: TRBD2; cdr3_nt: TGCGCCAGCAGCCAAGGAGGCCTTGCGGGAGGGACCACAGATACGCAGTATTTT; cdr3_aa: CASSQGGLAGGTTDTQYF
j_call: TRBJ2-5; v_call: TRBV18; clone_size: -; d_call: TRBD2; cdr3_nt: TGTGCCAGCTCACCACCTCGGGGGGAGGAGGAGACCCAGTACTTC; cdr3_aa: CASSPPRGEEETQYF
j_call: TRBJ2-7; v_call: TRBV5-1; clone_size: -; d_call: -; cdr3_nt: TGCGCCAGCTCGACAGCCTACGAGCAGTACTTC; cdr3_aa: CASSTAYEQYF
j_call: TRBJ1-3; v_call: TRBV6-5; clone_size: -; d_call: -; cdr3_nt: TGTGCCAGCAGTTCTATGACTAGTTCTGGAAACACCATATATTTT; cdr3_aa: CASSSMTSSGNTIYF
j_call: TRBJ2-6; v_call: TRBV7-9; clone_size: -; d_call: -; cdr3_nt: TGTGCCAGCAGCCACCAGGGGGGAACTGGGGCCAACGTCCTGACTTTC; cdr3_aa: CASSHQGGTGANVLTF
j_call: TRBJ1-1; v_call: TRBV28; clone_size: -; d_call: -; cdr3_nt: TGTGCCAGCAGTTTTTACTTGGCAGGTCCCACTGAAGCTTTCTTT; cdr3_aa: CASSFYLAGPTEAFF
j_call: TRBJ2-1; v_call: TRBV10-3; clone_size: -; d_call: TRBD2; cdr3_nt: TGTGCCATCAGTTCAAGCGGGACGAGCTCCTACAATGAGCAGTTCTTC; cdr3_aa: CAISSSGTSSYNEQFF
j_call: TRBJ1-1; v_call: TRBV18; clone_size: -; d_call: -; cdr3_nt: TGTGCCAGCTCGCTGCAGGGGAACACTGAAGCTTTCTTT; cdr3_aa: CASSLQGNTEAFF
j_call: TRBJ2-1; v_call: TRBV5-8; clone_size: -; d_call: TRBD1; cdr3_nt: TGTGCCAGCAGCTTTTCTACGGGGACAGGGGGAGGCAATGAGCAGTTCTTC; cdr3_aa: CASSFSTGTGGGNEQFF
j_call: TRBJ2-4; v_call: TRBV6-4; clone_size: -; d_call: -; cdr3_nt: TGTGCCAGCACCAACATGGGAGGATCCCAAAACATTCAGTACTTC; cdr3_aa: CASTNMGGSQNIQYF
j_call: TRBJ1-4; v_call: TRBV2; clone_size: -; d_call: -; cdr3_nt: TGTGCCAGCATGAGGGCAAGCGAAAAACTGTTTTTT; cdr3_aa: CASMRASEKLFF
j_call: TRBJ2-7; v_call: TRBV18; clone_size: once; d_call: TRBD1; cdr3_nt: TGTGCCAGCTCACCACACGGGACAGGGGGGTTTTATGAGCAGTACTTC; cdr3_aa: CASSPHGTGGFYEQYF
j_call: TRBJ1-1; v_call: TRBV7-2; clone_size: -; d_call: TRBD1; cdr3_nt: TGTGCCAGCAGCTTAATTGGACAGGGCACTGAAGCTTTCTTT; cdr3_aa: CASSLIGQGTEAFF
j_call: TRBJ2-2; v_call: TRBV6-6; clone_size: few; d_call: -; cdr3_nt: TGTGCCAGCAGTTACTCGTCAGGAGGGCAAGCCGGGGAGCTGTTTTTT; cdr3_aa: CASSYSSGGQAGELFF
j_call: TRBJ2-7; v_call: TRBV9; clone_size: few; d_call: TRBD2; cdr3_nt: TGTGCCAGCAGCGTATATAGCGGGAGGGCCATGGACGAGCAGTACTTC; cdr3_aa: CASSVYSGRAMDEQYF
j_call: TRBJ1-1; v_call: TRBV10-1; clone_size: -; d_call: TRBD1; cdr3_nt: TGCGCCAGCAGTCAGGGTTGGACAGGGGATTGGAACACTGAAGCTTTCTTT; cdr3_aa: CASSQGWTGDWNTEAFF
j_call: TRBJ2-1; v_call: TRBV19; clone_size: -; d_call: -; cdr3_nt: TGTGCCAGTAGTAACTGGGGGGTTGTTGAGCAGTTCTTC; cdr3_aa: CASSNWGVVEQFF
j_call: TRBJ1-5; v_call: TRBV19; clone_size: -; d_call: -; cdr3_nt: TGTGCCAGTAGTCCACAGGGACAGCCCCAGCATTTT; cdr3_aa: CASSPQGQPQHF
j_call: TRBJ1-5; v_call: TRBV6-5; clone_size: once; d_call: -; cdr3_nt: TGTGCCAGCACAAAGCAGGCAGGCCAGCCCCAGCATTTT; cdr3_aa: CASTKQAGQPQHF
j_call: TRBJ2-3; v_call: TRBV7-9; clone_size: -; d_call: -; cdr3_nt: TGTGCCAGCAGCCCCATCAGGGATTGGGAATATACGCAGTATTTT; cdr3_aa: CASSPIRDWEYTQYF
j_call: TRBJ1-4; v_call: TRBV4-1; clone_size: -; d_call: -; cdr3_nt: TGCGCCAGCACCCCGTCAGGCACGTTCGGGGCTAATGAAAAACTGTTTTTT; cdr3_aa: CASTPSGTFGANEKLFF
j_call: TRBJ1-2; v_call: TRBV11-2; clone_size: -; d_call: -; cdr3_nt: TGTGCCAGCAGCCCCTCGGTCGGGGGGATCTATGGCTACACCTTC; cdr3_aa: CASSPSVGGIYGYTF